What follows are 29 T cell receptor beta chains derived from one specimen sequenced in a study of a mutant IDH1 vaccine in newly diagnosed glioma. This table comes from immunoSEQ multiplex PCR, and its TCRdb copy is limited to in-frame clones, with some not included. The sample lists about 38,000 clones, 78% occurring once. These TCRs are of unknown antigen specificity. Sample time point: week 5, during vaccination. With topical imiquimod, each dose of the vaccine consisted of 300 ug of mutant IDH1 20-mer peptide. This sample comprised PBMCs, obtained from a glioma patient whose treatment included an IDH1 peptide vaccine. The receptors shown here come from a man aged 40-49 years with glioma.

V gene TRBV29-1 combines with J gene TRBJ1-1; 9 nucleotides agree with TRBD1. J lost 6 bases, V lost 6 bases, and 8 bases had no gene match. Per the germline V gene, CDR1 is SQVTM and CDR2 is ANQGSEA. CDR3 length equals 13 residues. The CDR3 region is CSVDSTGGPEAFF. CDR3 in DNA: TGCAGCGTCGACTCAACAGGGGGCCCTGAAGCTTTCTTT.

The chain is built from TRBV5-6 and TRBJ1-1; the match to TRBD1 covers 10 bases. The trim removed 3 bases at V and 2 bases at J, leaving 1 base unmatched. There are 14 residues in the CDR3. Germline lookup yields CDR1 SGHDT and CDR2 YYEEEE. CDR3 coding DNA: TGTGCCAGCAGCTGGGACAGGGGAAACACTGAAGCTTTCTTT. The encoded protein is CASSWDRGNTEAFF.

This clone has a handful of counts. J is TRBJ2-2 and V is TRBV5-1; 8 bases are a match to TRBD1. Germline loops: CDR1 SGHRS, CDR2 YFSETQ. The V segment lost 4 bases and the J segment 4 bases; nucleotides outside the gene matches: 9. The CDR3 consists of 16 residues. CDR3 sequence: CASSAGQVVGTGELFF. The DNA for the CDR3 is TGCGCCAGCAGCGCGGGACAGGTCGTGGGCACCGGGGAGCTGTTTTTT.

The chain joins TRBV5-1 to TRBJ1-1, with a tentative D call TRBD1 (6 bases). The CDR3 runs to 15 residues. Germline values: CDR1 SGHRS, CDR2 YFSETQ. V shed 0 bases and J shed 5 bases, with 14 bases lying between them. The CDR3 DNA sequence: TGCGCCAGCAGCTTGGTTGTGGGGGCGGGTACTGAAGCTTTCTTT. Its protein is CASSLVVGAGTEAFF.

This rearrangement joins TRBV29-1 to TRBJ2-3; the match to TRBD2 covers 7 bases. The CDR3 is 15 residues long. Per the germline V gene, CDR1 is SQVTM and CDR2 is ANQGSEA. Trimming removed 6 bases from V and 0 bases from J; junction bases left unmatched: 9. CDR3 coding DNA: TGCAGCGTCCCAAGAGCGGGGACTAGCACAGATACGCAGTATTTT. Protein product: CSVPRAGTSTDTQYF.

J is TRBJ1-2 and V is TRBV10-1; a weak D match, TRBD1 (5 bases). The CDR3 contains 12 residues. V was pared by 2 bases and J by 5 bases, with 6 bases between. The germline gives CDR1 WNHNN, CDR2 SYGVQD (reference sequence). The chain's CDR3 is CASSEGGYGYTF. CDR3 in DNA: TGCGCCAGCAGTGAGGGGGGGTATGGCTACACCTTC.

V usage is TRBV4-1 and J usage is TRBJ2-2; D is uncertain. Trimming took off 1 base at V and 1 base at J, with 10 bases between the two ends. The CDR3 runs to 16 residues. Germline V CDR1 and CDR2: MGHRA, YSYEKL. The CDR3 DNA is TGCGCCAGCAGCCAAGTTCCCGTGCAGAACACCGGGGAGCTGTTTTTT. Amino acid sequence: CASSQVPVQNTGELFF.

The rearrangement joins TRBV6-5 to TRBJ1-5; tentative D call: TRBD1 (5 bases). CDR1 MNHEY and CDR2 SVGAGI come from the germline V gene. This CDR3 is built from 13 residues. Deletions cut 6 bases from V and 1 base from J, with 7 bases between. CDR3 DNA sequence: TGTGCCAGCAGGGGGGGGAGCAATCAGCCCCAGCATTTT. As protein: CASRGGSNQPQHF.

V is TRBV11-2 and J is TRBJ1-2, with unresolved D. Germline-derived CDR1 and CDR2 are SGHAT and FQNNGV. V was shortened by 3 bases and J by 5 bases, with 16 bases between the two germline ends. CDR3 length: 15 amino acids. CDR3 DNA sequence: TGTGCCAGCAGCTTTGGGTCGACCTCCCGGTATGGCTACACCTTC. This gives the protein CASSFGSTSRYGYTF.

The chain carries TRBV4-1 and TRBJ2-7; D remains unclear. CDR1 MGHRA and CDR2 YSYEKL come from the germline V gene. CDR3 size: 13 residues. V lost 0 bases and J 1 base, leaving 4 bases between the germline ends. The CDR3 loop is CASSQEPSYEQYF. In nucleotides, the CDR3 is TGCGCCAGCAGCCAAGAACCTTCCTACGAGCAGTACTTC.

The genes are TRBV19 and TRBJ1-4, with D unresolved. The CDR3 is 14 residues long. From germline, CDR1 is LNHDA and CDR2 SQIVND (reference sequence). Deletions cut 6 bases from V and 3 bases from J, with 11 bases between. The CDR3 region is CASSFKMANEKLFF. CDR3 bases: TGTGCCAGTAGCTTCAAAATGGCTAATGAAAAACTGTTTTTT.

The V gene is TRBV7-8, the J gene TRBJ1-5, with 7 bases lining up with TRBD1. With 4 bases clipped from V and 4 bases from J, the junction kept 4 bases outside the gene matches. The CDR3 length is 14 residues. Germline V CDR1 and CDR2: SGHVS, FQNEAQ. CDR3 amino acids: CASSWAGGNQPQHF. CDR3 DNA sequence: TGTGCCAGCAGCTGGGCAGGGGGAAATCAGCCCCAGCATTTT.

This sequence joins TRBV5-1 and TRBJ1-4; TRBD1 might be the D (6 bases). V lost 0 bases and J 1 base, leaving 13 bases between the germline ends. Germline assignment: CDR1 SGHRS and CDR2 YFSETQ. The CDR3 runs 17 residues. As DNA, the CDR3 is TGCGCCAGCAGCTTGGACGGAACAGGGCTAACTAATGAAAAACTGTTTTTT. This sequence encodes CASSLDGTGLTNEKLFF.

The chain combines TRBV6-1 with TRBJ1-2, with a tentative D call TRBD1 (6 bases). The germline V gene encodes CDR1 MNHNS and CDR2 SASEGT. The CDR3 has 15 amino acids. V was cut by 7 bases and J by 1 base, with 16 bases left in between. The CDR3 DNA sequence: TGTGCCAGCAAAAACATCGGGACAATTAACTATGGCTACACCTTC. It specifies CASKNIGTINYGYTF.

The rearrangement uses TRBV2 and TRBJ2-2, with no clear D. There are 16 residues in the CDR3. In germline, CDR1 is SNHLY, CDR2 FYNNEI. Trimming took off 2 bases at V and 2 bases at J, with 12 bases between the two ends. The CDR3 sequence: CASSEYRAFNTGELFF. CDR3 sequence (DNA): TGTGCCAGCAGTGAATATAGGGCTTTCAACACCGGGGAGCTGTTTTTT.

This clone was seen a single time. V is TRBV29-1 and J is TRBJ1-1; perhaps TRBD1 as D (6 bases). Trimming stripped 2 bases from V and 1 base from J, with 23 bases between. This CDR3 comprises 18 residues. Germline lookup yields CDR1 SQVTM and CDR2 ANQGSEA. The CDR3 is CSVEQMGHLNVGNTEAFF. The DNA of the CDR3 is TGCAGCGTTGAACAGATGGGACACCTTAACGTGGGGAACACTGAAGCTTTCTTT.

This chain links TRBV9 with TRBJ2-3, with 9 bases lining up with TRBD2. The junction had 7 bases not matched to a gene; V was cut back by 3 bases and J by 5 bases. From germline, CDR1 is SGDLS and CDR2 YYNGEE. The CDR3 has 15 amino acids. The CDR3 sequence is CASSESAGGRDTQYF. The DNA for the CDR3 is TGTGCCAGCAGCGAGTCGGCGGGGGGGAGAGATACGCAGTATTTT.

J is TRBJ1-2 and V is TRBV30, with D hard to call. There are 12 residues in the CDR3. CDR1 GTSNPN and CDR2 SVGIG come from the germline V gene (reference sequence). Trimming removed 1 base at V and 7 bases at J, with 10 bases between. The DNA of the CDR3 is TGTGCCTGGAGTGACGGACGGGCTGGCTACACCTTC. Protein sequence: CAWSDGRAGYTF.

The chain joins TRBV18 to TRBJ1-2; D is undetermined. V shed 2 bases and J shed 4 bases, with 17 bases lying between them. Per the germline V gene, CDR1 is KGHSH and CDR2 is LQKENI. CDR3 length: 16 amino acids. The CDR3 nucleotides are TGTGCCAGCTCACCAGGCTTAGGGAGCGACGTCTATGGCTACACCTTC. Its protein product is CASSPGLGSDVYGYTF.

The rearrangement uses TRBV6-5 and TRBJ2-5, with 14 bases lining up with TRBD2. Germline CDR1 reads MNHEY; CDR2 reads SVGAGI. Trimming cost V 7 bases and J 1 base; bases outside gene matches: 2. The CDR3 loop spans 15 amino acids. The CDR3 is CASTGLAGGQETQYF. CDR3 coding DNA: TGTGCCAGCACCGGACTAGCGGGGGGCCAAGAGACCCAGTACTTC.

The table lists this clone with a count of one. The chain recombines TRBV18 with TRBJ2-5, with D possibly being TRBD1 (5 bases). The CDR3 totals 14 residues. Germline loops: CDR1 KGHSH, CDR2 LQKENI. Trimming removed 3 bases at V and 9 bases at J, with 17 bases between. The CDR3 nucleotides read TGTGCCAGCTCACCTGAAGCAGGGTTCGCGGCCCAGTACTTC. Translation: CASSPEAGFAAQYF.

This clone was counted a single time. This chain joins TRBV6-5 and TRBJ2-5, with D perhaps matching TRBD1 (6 bases). The length of the CDR3 is 13 residues. Germline V CDR1 and CDR2: MNHEY, SVGAGI. V lost 5 bases to trimming and J lost 2 bases, with 9 bases between them. The CDR3 region has the DNA TGTGCCAGCAGTCGGACAGAACAAGAGACCCAGTACTTC. Its protein is CASSRTEQETQYF.

Only one count was recorded for this clone. The chain couples TRBV5-1 to TRBJ2-2; D gene unclear. V was trimmed by 2 bases and J by 1 base, leaving 12 bases between them. Germline V CDR1 and CDR2: SGHRS, YFSETQ. The CDR3 loop spans 16 amino acids. The CDR3: CASSLGVSRNTGELFF. For the CDR3, the DNA is TGCGCCAGCAGCTTAGGCGTCTCTAGGAACACCGGGGAGCTGTTTTTT.

The chain recombines TRBV2 with TRBJ1-5, with TRBD1 as a possible D gene (5 bases). The V end lost 4 bases, the J end lost 5 bases, and 15 bases lay between the germline ends. The CDR3 extends over 15 amino acids. The germline V gene has CDR1 SNHLY and CDR2 FYNNEI. Written as DNA, the CDR3 is TGTGCCAGCAGTGGCCGTGGGGCAGGGCATCAGCCCCAGCATTTT. Its protein product is CASSGRGAGHQPQHF.

The CDR3 sequence: CASSLGDSGGANEQFF. The CDR3 DNA is TGTGCCAGCAGCTTAGGTGATAGCGGGGGGGCCAATGAGCAGTTCTTC. The chain joins TRBV11-3 to TRBJ2-1, with 11 bases matching TRBD2. The V and J ends lost 1 base and 6 bases, in that order; junction bases with no gene match: 5. CDR3 length: 16 amino acids. In germline, CDR1 is SGHNT, CDR2 YENEEA.

V gene TRBV5-1 combines with J gene TRBJ2-1, with TRBD1 as a possible D gene (6 bases). CDR1 is SGHRS and CDR2 is YFSETQ in the germline V gene. The CDR3 has 16 residues. The V end lost 7 bases, the J end lost 6 bases, and 23 bases lay between the germline ends. The CDR3 here is CASQEAIDWGRNEQFF. In DNA form, the CDR3 reads TGCGCCAGCCAAGAAGCTATTGACTGGGGGCGCAATGAGCAGTTCTTC.

This clone was observed a handful of times. The sample has other DNA sequences that encode this CDR3 too. The chain couples TRBV11-2 to TRBJ2-7; the D is unclear. Trimming left V 2 bases short and J 4 bases short, with 6 bases between. Germline-derived CDR1 and CDR2 are SGHAT and FQNNGV. CDR3 length equals 12 residues. DNA for the CDR3: TGTGCCAGCAGCTTATCCAGTTACGAGCAGTACTTC. This encodes CASSLSSYEQYF. The full variable domain, completed using reference TRBV11-2 and TRBJ2-7, is EAGVAQSPRYKIIEKRQSVAFWCNPISGHATLYWYQQILGQGPKLLIQFQNNGVVDDSQLPKDRFSAERLKGVDSTLKIQPAKLEDSAVYLCASSLSSYEQYFGPGTRLTVT.

The chain employs TRBV13 and TRBJ2-3; the match to TRBD1 covers 7 bases. Looked up from germline, CDR1 is PRHDT and CDR2 is FYEKMQ (reference sequence). The CDR3 contains 16 residues. The junction had 10 bases not matched to a gene; V was cut back by 5 bases and J by 2 bases. The CDR3 coding sequence is TGTGCCAGCAGCCGTCTCGTACAGGGGCCCACAGATACGCAGTATTTT. Protein sequence: CASSRLVQGPTDTQYF.

The chain combines TRBV10-3 with TRBJ2-5; TRBD1 matches at 7 bases. There are 12 residues in the CDR3. The ends lost 7 bases at V and 7 bases at J; junction bases unmatched: 6. Germline-derived CDR1 and CDR2 are ENHRY and SYGVKD. CDR3 amino acids: CAINDRAGTQYF. The CDR3 nucleotides are TGTGCCATCAATGACAGGGCGGGGACCCAGTACTTC.